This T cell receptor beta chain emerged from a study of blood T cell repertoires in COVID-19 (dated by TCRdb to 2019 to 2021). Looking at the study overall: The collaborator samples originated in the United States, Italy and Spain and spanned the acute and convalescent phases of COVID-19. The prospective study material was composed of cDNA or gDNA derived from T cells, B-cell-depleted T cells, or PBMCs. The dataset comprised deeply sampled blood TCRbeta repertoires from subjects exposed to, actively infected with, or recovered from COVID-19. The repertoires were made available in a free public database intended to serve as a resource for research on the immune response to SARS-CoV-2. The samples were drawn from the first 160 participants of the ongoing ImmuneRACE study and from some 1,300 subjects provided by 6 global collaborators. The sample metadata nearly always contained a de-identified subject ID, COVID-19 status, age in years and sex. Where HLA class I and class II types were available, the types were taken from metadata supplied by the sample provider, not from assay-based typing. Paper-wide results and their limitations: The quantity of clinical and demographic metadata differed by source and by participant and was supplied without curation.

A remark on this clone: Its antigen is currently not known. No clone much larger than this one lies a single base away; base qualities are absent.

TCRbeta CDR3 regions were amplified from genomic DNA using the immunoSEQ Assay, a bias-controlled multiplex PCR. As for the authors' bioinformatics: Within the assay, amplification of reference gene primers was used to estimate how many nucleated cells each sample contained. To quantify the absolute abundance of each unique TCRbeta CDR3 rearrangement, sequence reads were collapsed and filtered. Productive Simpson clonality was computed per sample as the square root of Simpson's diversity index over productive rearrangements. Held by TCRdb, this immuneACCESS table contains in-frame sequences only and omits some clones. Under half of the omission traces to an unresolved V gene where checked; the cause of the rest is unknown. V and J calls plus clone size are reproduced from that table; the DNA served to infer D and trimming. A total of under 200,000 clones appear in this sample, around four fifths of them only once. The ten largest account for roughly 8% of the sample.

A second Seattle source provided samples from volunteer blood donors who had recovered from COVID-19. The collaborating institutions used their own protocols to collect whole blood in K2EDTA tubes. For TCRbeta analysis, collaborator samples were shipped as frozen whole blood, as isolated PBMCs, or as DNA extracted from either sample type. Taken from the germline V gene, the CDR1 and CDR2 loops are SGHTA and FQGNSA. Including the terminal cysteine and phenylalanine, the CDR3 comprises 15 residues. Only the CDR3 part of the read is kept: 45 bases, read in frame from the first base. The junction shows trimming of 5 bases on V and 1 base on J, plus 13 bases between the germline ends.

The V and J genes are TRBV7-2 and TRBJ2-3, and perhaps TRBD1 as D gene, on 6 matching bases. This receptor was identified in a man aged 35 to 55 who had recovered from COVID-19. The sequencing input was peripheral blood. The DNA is TGTGCCAGCAGCCCGTTACAGGGTGGCACAGATACGCAGTATTTT. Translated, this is CASSPLQGGTDTQYF.